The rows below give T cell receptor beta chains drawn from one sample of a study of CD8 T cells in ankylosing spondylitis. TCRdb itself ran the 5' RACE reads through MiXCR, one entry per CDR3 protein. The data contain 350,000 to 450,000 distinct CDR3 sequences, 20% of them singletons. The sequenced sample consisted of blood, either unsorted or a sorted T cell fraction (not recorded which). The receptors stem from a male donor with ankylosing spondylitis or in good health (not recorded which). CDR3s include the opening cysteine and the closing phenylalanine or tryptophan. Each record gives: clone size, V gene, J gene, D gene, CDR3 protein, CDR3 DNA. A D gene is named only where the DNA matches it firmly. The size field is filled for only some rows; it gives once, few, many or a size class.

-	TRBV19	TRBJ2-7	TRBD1	CASSFTGTGSYEQYF	TGTGCCAGTAGTTTTACCGGGACAGGCTCCTACGAGCAGTACTTC
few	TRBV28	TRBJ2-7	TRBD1	CASSTTDRGQSYEQYF	TGTGCCAGCAGTACAACCGACAGGGGGCAATCCTACGAGCAGTACTTC
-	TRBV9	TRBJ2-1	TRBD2	CASSDLAGGPAGNEQFF	TGTGCCAGCAGCGACCTAGCGGGGGGGCCAGCAGGTAATGAGCAGTTCTTC
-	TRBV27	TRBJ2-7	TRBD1	CASSPGQGFIYEQYF	TGTGCCAGCAGTCCGGGACAGGGGTTTATTTACGAGCAGTACTTC
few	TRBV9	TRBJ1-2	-	CASRTPGNYGYTF	TGTGCCAGCAGGACCCCAGGAAACTATGGCTACACCTTC
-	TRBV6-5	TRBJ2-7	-	CASSYYGALDEQYF	TGTGCCAGCAGTTACTACGGGGCTCTCGACGAGCAGTACTTC
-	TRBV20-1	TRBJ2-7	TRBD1	CSATMTGAPSYEQYF	TGCAGTGCTACTATGACAGGGGCGCCCAGCTACGAGCAGTACTTC
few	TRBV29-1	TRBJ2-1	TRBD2	CSVEWRGVSYNEQFF	TGCAGCGTTGAATGGCGGGGGGTCTCCTACAATGAGCAGTTCTTC
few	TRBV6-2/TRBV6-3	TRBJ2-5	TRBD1	CASSYVEWGQGAETQYF	TGTGCCAGCAGTTACGTTGAATGGGGACAGGGAGCAGAGACCCAGTACTTC
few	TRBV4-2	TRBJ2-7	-	CASSHETGSSEQYF	TGTGCCAGCAGCCACGAGACAGGATCGAGCGAGCAGTACTTC
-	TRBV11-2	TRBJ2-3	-	CASSAGTLSTDTQYF	TGTGCCAGCAGCGCCGGGACTCTTAGCACAGATACGCAGTATTTT
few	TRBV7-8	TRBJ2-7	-	CASSLDRRDTYEQYF	TGTGCCAGCAGCTTAGACCGTAGAGACACGTACGAGCAGTACTTC
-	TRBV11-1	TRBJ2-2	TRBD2	CASSLASGLAGGNTGELFF	TGTGCCAGCAGCTTAGCCTCGGGACTAGCGGGGGGAAACACCGGGGAGCTGTTTTTT
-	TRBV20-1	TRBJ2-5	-	CSARDFQKIQNQETQYF	TGCAGTGCTAGAGATTTTCAGAAAATCCAAAACCAAGAGACCCAGTACTTC
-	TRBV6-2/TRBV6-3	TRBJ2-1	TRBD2	CASSHGTGGNEQFF	TGTGCCAGCAGTCACGGGACGGGAGGCAATGAGCAGTTCTTC
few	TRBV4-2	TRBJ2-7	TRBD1	CASSQDLGDRVDEQYF	TGTGCCAGCAGCCAAGATCTTGGCGACAGGGTCGACGAGCAGTACTTC
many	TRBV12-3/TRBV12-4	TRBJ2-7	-	CASSLGPEQYF	TGTGCCAGCAGTTTAGGGCCCGAGCAGTACTTC
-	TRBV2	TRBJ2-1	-	CASIFTSNANEQFF	TGTGCCAGCATTTTTACTAGTAACGCCAATGAGCAGTTCTTC
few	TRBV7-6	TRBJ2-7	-	CASSLEARQFHEQYF	TGTGCCAGCAGCTTAGAGGCTAGACAGTTCCACGAGCAGTACTTC
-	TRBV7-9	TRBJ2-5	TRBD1	CASSFTGVETQYF	TGTGCCAGCAGCTTCACAGGGGTTGAGACCCAGTACTTC
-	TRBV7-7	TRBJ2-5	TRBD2	CASSSPPLAGGRETQYF	TGTGCCAGCAGCTCCCCACCCCTAGCGGGGGGGCGAGAGACCCAGTACTTC
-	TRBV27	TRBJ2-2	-	CASSLSGDGELFF	TGTGCCAGCAGTTTATCCGGGGACGGGGAGCTGTTTTTT
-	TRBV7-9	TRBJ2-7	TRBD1	CASSKGGGEQYF	TGTGCCAGCAGCAAAGGGGGCGGCGAGCAGTACTTC
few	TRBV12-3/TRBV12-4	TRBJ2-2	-	CASSLLSGELFF	TGTGCCAGCAGTTTACTGTCCGGGGAGCTGTTTTTT
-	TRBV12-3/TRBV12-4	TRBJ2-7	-	CASSTSNEQYF	TGTGCCAGCAGTACCTCCAACGAGCAGTACTTC
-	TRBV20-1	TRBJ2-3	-	CSASISGSGDTQYF	TGCAGTGCTAGTATCAGCGGTTCGGGAGATACGCAGTATTTT
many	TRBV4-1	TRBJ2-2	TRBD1	CASSHQQGSNTGELFF	TGCGCCAGCAGCCATCAACAGGGGTCGAACACCGGGGAGCTGTTTTTT
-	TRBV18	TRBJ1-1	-	CASSSLSGSYNMNTEAFF	TGTGCCAGCTCATCGCTGTCGGGCAGCTATAATATGAACACTGAAGCTTTCTTT
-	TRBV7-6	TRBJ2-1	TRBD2	CASSLGVSGGHSYNEQFF	TGTGCCAGCAGCTTAGGGGTTAGCGGGGGCCACTCCTACAATGAGCAGTTCTTC
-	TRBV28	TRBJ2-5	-	CASSLGPGYQETQYF	TGTGCCAGCAGTTTAGGACCGGGTTACCAAGAGACCCAGTACTTC
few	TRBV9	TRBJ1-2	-	CASSDRDTDYGYTF	TGTGCCAGCAGCGACCGGGACACGGACTATGGCTACACCTTC